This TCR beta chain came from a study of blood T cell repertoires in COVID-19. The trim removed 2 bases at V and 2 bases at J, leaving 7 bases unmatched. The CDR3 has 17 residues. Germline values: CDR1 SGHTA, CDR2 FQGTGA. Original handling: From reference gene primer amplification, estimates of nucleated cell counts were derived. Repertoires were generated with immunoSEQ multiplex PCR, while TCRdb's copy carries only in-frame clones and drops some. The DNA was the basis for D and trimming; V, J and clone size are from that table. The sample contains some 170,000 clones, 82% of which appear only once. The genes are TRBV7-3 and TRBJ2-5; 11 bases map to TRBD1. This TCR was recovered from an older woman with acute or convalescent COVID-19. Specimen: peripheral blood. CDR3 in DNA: TGTGCCAGCAGCTTAGTATCGGGACAGGGGGGGCAAGAGACCCAGTACTTC. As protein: CASSLVSGQGGQETQYF. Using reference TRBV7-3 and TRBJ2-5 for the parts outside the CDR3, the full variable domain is GAGVSQTPSNKVTEKGKYVELRCDPISGHTALYWYRQSLGQGPEFLIYFQGTGAADDSGLPNDRFFAVRPEGSVSTLKIQRTERGDSAVYLCASSLVSGQGGQETQYFGPGTRLLVL.